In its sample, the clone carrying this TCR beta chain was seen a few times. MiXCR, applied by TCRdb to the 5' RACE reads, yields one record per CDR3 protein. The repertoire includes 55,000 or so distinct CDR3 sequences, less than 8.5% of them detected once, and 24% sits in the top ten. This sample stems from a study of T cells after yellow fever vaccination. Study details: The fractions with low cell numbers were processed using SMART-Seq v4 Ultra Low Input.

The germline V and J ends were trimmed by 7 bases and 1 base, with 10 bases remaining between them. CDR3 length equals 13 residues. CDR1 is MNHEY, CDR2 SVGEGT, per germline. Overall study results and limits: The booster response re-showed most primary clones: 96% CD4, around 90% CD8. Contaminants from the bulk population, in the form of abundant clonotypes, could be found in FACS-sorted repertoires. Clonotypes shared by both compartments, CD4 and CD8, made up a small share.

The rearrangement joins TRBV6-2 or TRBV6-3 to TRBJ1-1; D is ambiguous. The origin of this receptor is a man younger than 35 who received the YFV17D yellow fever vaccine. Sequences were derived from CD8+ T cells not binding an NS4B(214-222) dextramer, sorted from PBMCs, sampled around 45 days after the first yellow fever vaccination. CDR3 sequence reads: CASKELGNTEAFF. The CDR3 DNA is TGTGCCAGCAAGGAGTTGGGGAACACTGAAGCTTTCTTT.